A selection of T cell receptor beta chains follows, all from one sample in a study of blood T cell repertoires in COVID-19. This table comes from immunoSEQ multiplex PCR, and its TCRdb copy is limited to in-frame clones, with some not included. The sample holds about 150,000 clones, roughly four fifths seen once. Sequenced input: peripheral blood. The receptors were gathered from a woman aged 55-69 years with acute or convalescent COVID-19. The CDR3 runs from the conserved cysteine through the conserved F or W.

V gene: TRBV19; J gene: TRBJ1-1; CDR3 protein: CASSPGNSLDTEAFF
V gene: TRBV19; J gene: TRBJ1-5; CDR3 protein: CASSGGTTGNQPQHF
V gene: TRBV15; J gene: TRBJ2-4; CDR3 protein: CATSPGQNKNIQYF
V gene: TRBV7-3; J gene: TRBJ2-2; CDR3 protein: CASSTQGAGELFF
V gene: TRBV3-1/TRBV3-2; J gene: TRBJ1-4; CDR3 protein: CASSLRGREEKLFF
V gene: TRBV28; J gene: TRBJ1-2; CDR3 protein: CASTPRGLVGGYTF
V gene: TRBV11-2; J gene: TRBJ1-4; CDR3 protein: CASSLLEGIGEKLFF
V gene: TRBV7-3; J gene: TRBJ1-2; CDR3 protein: CASSPPGASFHGYTF
V gene: TRBV5-1; J gene: TRBJ1-5; CDR3 protein: CASSPGGNSNQPQHF
V gene: TRBV2; J gene: TRBJ1-5; CDR3 protein: CASSGDRDFSNQPQHF
V gene: TRBV11-1; J gene: TRBJ2-3; CDR3 protein: CASSGRVEDTQYF
V gene: TRBV4-1; J gene: TRBJ2-1; CDR3 protein: CASSQPGLAIDNEQFF
V gene: TRBV6-5; J gene: TRBJ2-2; CDR3 protein: CASRAGRTGELFF
V gene: TRBV5-1; J gene: TRBJ2-1; CDR3 protein: CASSLLSGEQFF
V gene: TRBV6-5; J gene: TRBJ1-2; CDR3 protein: CASSFDSLYGYTF
V gene: TRBV29-1; J gene: TRBJ1-1; CDR3 protein: CSAQQGATEAFF
V gene: TRBV2; J gene: TRBJ1-6; CDR3 protein: CAAARANSPLHF
V gene: TRBV6-1; J gene: TRBJ1-1; CDR3 protein: CASSEWEEAFF
V gene: TRBV4-1; J gene: TRBJ1-2; CDR3 protein: CASSQNRNYGYTF
V gene: TRBV10-2; J gene: TRBJ2-2; CDR3 protein: CASRDSGRTGELFF
V gene: TRBV27; J gene: TRBJ2-6; CDR3 protein: CASSPTLSSGANVLTF
V gene: TRBV18; J gene: TRBJ2-1; CDR3 protein: CASSPPGQGVLNEQFF
V gene: TRBV30; J gene: TRBJ1-5; CDR3 protein: CACQGLSNQPQHF
V gene: TRBV2; J gene: TRBJ1-5; CDR3 protein: CASRGTGSNQPQHF
V gene: TRBV5-1; J gene: TRBJ2-3; CDR3 protein: CASSPGTGAADTQYF
V gene: TRBV18; J gene: TRBJ2-3; CDR3 protein: CASSPVGRDTQYF
V gene: TRBV9; J gene: TRBJ2-1; CDR3 protein: CASSALAGGLYSYNEQFF
V gene: TRBV2; J gene: TRBJ1-5; CDR3 protein: CASRRDSINQPQHF
V gene: TRBV2; J gene: TRBJ1-5; CDR3 protein: CASSEGHSSFSNQPQHF
V gene: TRBV7-2; J gene: TRBJ1-5; CDR3 protein: CASSFGWSNQPQHF
V gene: TRBV19; J gene: TRBJ2-3; CDR3 protein: CASSIPRFTDTQYF
V gene: TRBV6-5; J gene: TRBJ1-2; CDR3 protein: CASEEQAILPGYTF